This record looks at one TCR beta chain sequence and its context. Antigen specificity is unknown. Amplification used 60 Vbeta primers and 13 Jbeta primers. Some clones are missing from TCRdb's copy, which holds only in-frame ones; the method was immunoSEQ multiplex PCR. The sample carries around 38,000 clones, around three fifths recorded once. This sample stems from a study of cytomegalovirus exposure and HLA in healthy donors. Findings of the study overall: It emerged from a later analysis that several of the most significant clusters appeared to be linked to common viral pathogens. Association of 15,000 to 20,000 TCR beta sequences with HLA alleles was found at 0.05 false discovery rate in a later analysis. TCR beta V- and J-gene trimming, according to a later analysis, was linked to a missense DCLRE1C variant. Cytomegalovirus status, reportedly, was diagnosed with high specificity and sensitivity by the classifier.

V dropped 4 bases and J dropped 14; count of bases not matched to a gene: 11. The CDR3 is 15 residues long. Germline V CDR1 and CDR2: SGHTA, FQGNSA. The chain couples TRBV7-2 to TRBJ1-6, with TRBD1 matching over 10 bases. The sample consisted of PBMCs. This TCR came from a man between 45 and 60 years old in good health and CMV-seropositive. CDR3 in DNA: TGTGCCAGCAGCTCCGCCGGGACAGGGGTTCGCACCCTCCACTTT. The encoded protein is CASSSAGTGVRTLHF.